A single sample is the source of the 5 T cell receptor beta chains below, sequenced in a study of cytomegalovirus exposure and HLA in healthy donors. The PCR employed 60 Vbeta primers together with 13 Jbeta primers. The assay was immunoSEQ multiplex PCR, and TCRdb's table has in-frame clones only and misses some. Among approximately 150,000 clones listed, approximately 82% were seen once. Sequencing was performed on PBMCs. The source of these receptors is a middle-aged woman in good health and CMV-seronegative.

This clone was recorded only once. V usage is TRBV5-1 and J usage is TRBJ2-7; 11 bases map to TRBD2. Germline V gene data show CDR1 as SGHRS and CDR2 as YFSETQ. The CDR3 sequence is 15 residues long. J lost 5 bases, V lost 4 bases, and 8 bases had no gene match. The CDR3 region has the DNA TGCGCCAGCAGCCCAATACTAGCGGGAGATGACGAGCAGTACTTC. Protein product: CASSPILAGDDEQYF.

This clone was picked up one time. At one of its ends the junction is not consistent with the germline gene, which may arise from a read error. The chain couples TRBV28 to TRBJ1-2, with D possibly matching TRBD1 (6 bases). CDR1 and CDR2 from the germline V gene are MDHEN and SYDVKM. The CDR3 has 13 residues. As DNA, the CDR3 is TGTGCCAGCAGTTTACCCAGGGGATATGTCTACACCTTC. Translated: CASSLPRGYVYTF.

V is TRBV6-5 and J is TRBJ2-5; 8 bases are a match to TRBD2. The junction had 13 bases not matched to a gene; V was cut back by 8 bases and J by 5 bases. Germline lookup yields CDR1 MNHEY and CDR2 SVGAGI. This CDR3 region has 15 residues. CDR3 sequence: CASSLRLASLETQYF. The CDR3 DNA reads as TGTGCCAGCTCCTTAAGACTAGCGAGTTTGGAGACCCAGTACTTC.

The rearrangement links TRBV4-3 to TRBJ2-3; TRBD1 matches at 7 bases. Germline V gene sequence: CDR1 LGHNA, CDR2 YSLEER. The ends lost 5 bases at V and 0 bases at J; junction bases unmatched: 8. The CDR3 spans 16 residues. The CDR3 sequence is CASSSRTGASTDTQYF. The DNA for the CDR3 is TGCGCCAGCAGCTCGCGAACAGGGGCTAGCACAGATACGCAGTATTTT.

This rearrangement joins TRBV28 to TRBJ2-2, with D possibly TRBD2 on 5 matching bases. Trimming took 7 bases from V and 1 from J, leaving 13 bases between them. Looked up from germline, CDR1 is MDHEN and CDR2 is SYDVKM. This CDR3 region has 15 residues. CDR3 DNA sequence: TGTGCCAGCACCTTCCTACGGGAGAACACCGGGGAGCTGTTTTTT. This sequence encodes CASTFLRENTGELFF.